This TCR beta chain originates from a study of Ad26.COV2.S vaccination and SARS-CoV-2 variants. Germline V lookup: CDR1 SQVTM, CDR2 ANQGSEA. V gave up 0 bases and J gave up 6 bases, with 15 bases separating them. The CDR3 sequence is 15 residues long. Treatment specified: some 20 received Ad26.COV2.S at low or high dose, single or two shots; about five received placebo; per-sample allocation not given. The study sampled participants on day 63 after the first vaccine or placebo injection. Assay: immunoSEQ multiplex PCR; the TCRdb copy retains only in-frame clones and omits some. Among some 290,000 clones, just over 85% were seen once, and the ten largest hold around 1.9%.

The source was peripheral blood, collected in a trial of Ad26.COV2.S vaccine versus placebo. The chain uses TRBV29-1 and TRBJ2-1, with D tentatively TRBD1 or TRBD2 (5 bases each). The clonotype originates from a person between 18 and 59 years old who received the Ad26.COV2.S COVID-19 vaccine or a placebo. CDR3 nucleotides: TGCAGCGTTGAAGATCTATGGGGGAACTTCAATGAGCAGTTCTTC. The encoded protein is CSVEDLWGNFNEQFF.